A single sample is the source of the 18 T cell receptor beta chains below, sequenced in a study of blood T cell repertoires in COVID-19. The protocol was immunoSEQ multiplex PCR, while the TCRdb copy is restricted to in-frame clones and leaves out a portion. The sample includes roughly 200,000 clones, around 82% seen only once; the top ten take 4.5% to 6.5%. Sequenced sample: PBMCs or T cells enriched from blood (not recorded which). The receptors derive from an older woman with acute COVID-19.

CDR3 coding DNA: TGTGCCAGCAGCCAAGATGGCGGGGGCGGCCTCAATCAGCCCCAGCATTTT. It is translated as CASSQDGGGGLNQPQHF. The V and J genes are TRBV4-2 and TRBJ1-5, with a tentative D call TRBD1 (6 bases). V lost 0 bases to trimming and J lost 3 bases, with 15 bases between them. Germline V gene sequence: CDR1 LGHNA, CDR2 YNFKEQ. The length of the CDR3 is 17 residues.

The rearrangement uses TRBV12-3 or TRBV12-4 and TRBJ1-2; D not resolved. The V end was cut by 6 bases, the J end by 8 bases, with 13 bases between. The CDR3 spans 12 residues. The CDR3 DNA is TGTGCCAGCAGCCCGCTTTCACGGGGCTACACCTTC. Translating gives CASSPLSRGYTF.

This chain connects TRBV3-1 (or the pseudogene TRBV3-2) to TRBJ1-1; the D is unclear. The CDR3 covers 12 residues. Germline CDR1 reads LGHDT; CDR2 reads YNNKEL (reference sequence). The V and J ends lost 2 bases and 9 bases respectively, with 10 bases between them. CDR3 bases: TGTGCCAGCAGCCAAAGAACATACCAAGCTTTCTTT. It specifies CASSQRTYQAFF.

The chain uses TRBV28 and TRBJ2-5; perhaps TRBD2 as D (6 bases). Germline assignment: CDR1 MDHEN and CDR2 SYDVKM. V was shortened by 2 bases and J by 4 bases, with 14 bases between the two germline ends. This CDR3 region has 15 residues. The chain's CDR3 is CASSLESGGRETQYF. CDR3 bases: TGTGCCAGCAGTTTAGAGTCCGGGGGTAGAGAGACCCAGTACTTC.

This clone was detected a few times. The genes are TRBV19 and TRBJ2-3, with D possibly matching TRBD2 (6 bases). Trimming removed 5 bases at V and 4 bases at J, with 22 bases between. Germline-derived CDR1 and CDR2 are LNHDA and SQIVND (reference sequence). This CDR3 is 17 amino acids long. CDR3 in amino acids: CASSWDSQGAIADTQYF. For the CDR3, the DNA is TGTGCCAGTAGTTGGGACTCCCAAGGAGCAATAGCAGATACGCAGTATTTT. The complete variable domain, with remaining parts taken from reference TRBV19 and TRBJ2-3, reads DGGITQSPKYLFRKEGQNVTLSCEQNLNHDAMYWYRQDPGQGLRLIYYSQIVNDFQKGDIAEGYSVSREKKESFPLTVTSAQKNPTAFYLCASSWDSQGAIADTQYFGPGTRLTVL.

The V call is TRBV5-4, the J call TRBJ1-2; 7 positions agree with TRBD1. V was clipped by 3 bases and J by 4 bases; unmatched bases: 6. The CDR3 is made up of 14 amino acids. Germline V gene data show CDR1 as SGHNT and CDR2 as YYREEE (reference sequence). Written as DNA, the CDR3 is TGTGCCAGCAGCTCGGGACAGACCCTCTATGGCTACACCTTC. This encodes CASSSGQTLYGYTF.

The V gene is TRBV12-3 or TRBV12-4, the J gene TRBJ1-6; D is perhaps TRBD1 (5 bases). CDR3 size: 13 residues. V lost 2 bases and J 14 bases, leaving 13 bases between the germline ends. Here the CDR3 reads CASSLPGPAALHF. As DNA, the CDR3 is TGTGCCAGCAGTTTACCAGGGCCCGCGGCCCTCCACTTT.

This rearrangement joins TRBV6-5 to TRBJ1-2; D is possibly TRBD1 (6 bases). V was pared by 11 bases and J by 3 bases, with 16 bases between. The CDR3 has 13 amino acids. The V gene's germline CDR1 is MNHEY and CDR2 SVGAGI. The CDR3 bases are TGTGCCCTCCGGGACACAGGATACTATGGCTACACCTTC. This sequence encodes CALRDTGYYGYTF.

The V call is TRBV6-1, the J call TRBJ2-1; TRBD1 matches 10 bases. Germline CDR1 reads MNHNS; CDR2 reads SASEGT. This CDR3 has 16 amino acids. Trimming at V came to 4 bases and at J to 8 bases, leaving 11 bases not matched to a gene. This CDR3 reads CASSGGTGAILYEQFF. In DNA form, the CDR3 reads TGTGCCAGCAGTGGGGGGACAGGGGCGATCCTCTATGAGCAGTTCTTC.

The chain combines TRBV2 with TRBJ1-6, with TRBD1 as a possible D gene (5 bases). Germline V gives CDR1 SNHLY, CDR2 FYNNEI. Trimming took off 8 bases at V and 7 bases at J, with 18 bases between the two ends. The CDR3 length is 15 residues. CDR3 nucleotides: TGTGCCAGCGGACCAGGGCGACCTACGAATTCACCCCTCCACTTT. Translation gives CASGPGRPTNSPLHF.

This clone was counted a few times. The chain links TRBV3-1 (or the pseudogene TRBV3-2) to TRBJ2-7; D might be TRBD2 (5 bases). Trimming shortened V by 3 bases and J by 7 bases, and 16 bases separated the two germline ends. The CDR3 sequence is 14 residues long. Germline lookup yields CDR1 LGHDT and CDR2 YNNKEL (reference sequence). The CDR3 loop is CASSHEGTSAEQYF. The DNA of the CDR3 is TGTGCCAGCAGCCATGAGGGTACCTCGGCTGAGCAGTACTTC.

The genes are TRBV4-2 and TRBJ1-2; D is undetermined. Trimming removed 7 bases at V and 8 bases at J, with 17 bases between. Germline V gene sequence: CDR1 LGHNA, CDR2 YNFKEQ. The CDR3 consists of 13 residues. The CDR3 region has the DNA TGTGCCAGCACCGTCGGGATAGGAGACGGCTACACCTTC. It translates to CASTVGIGDGYTF.

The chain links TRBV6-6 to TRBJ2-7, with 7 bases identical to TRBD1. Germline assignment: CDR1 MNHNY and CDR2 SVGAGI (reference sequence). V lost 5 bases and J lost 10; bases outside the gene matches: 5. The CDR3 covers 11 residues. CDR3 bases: TGTGCCAGCAGTGACGGGGACAGACAGTACGTC. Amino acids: CASSDGDRQYV.

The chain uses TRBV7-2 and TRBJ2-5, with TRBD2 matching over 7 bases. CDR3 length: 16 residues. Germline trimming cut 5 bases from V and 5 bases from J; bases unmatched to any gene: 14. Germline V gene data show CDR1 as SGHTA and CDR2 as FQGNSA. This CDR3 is CASSPSWGGFGETQYF. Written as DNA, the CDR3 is TGTGCCAGCAGCCCGTCGTGGGGGGGTTTCGGTGAGACCCAGTACTTC.

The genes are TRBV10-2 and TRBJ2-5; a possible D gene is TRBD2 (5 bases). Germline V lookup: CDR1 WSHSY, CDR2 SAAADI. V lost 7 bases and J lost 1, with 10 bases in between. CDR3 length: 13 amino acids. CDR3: CASTPSPQETQYF. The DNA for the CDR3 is TGCGCCAGCACCCCTAGCCCCCAAGAGACCCAGTACTTC.

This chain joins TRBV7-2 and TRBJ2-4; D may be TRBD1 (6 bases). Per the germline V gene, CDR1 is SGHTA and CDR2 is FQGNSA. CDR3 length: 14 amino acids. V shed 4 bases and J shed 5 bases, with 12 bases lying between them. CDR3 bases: TGTGCCAGCAGCTCGGACAGAACCCAAAACATTCAGTACTTC. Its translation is CASSSDRTQNIQYF.

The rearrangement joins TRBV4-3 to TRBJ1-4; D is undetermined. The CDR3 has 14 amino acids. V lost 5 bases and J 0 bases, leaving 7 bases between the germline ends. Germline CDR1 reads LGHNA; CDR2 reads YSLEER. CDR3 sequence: CASSVLTTNEKLFF. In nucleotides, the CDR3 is TGCGCCAGCAGCGTACTAACAACTAATGAAAAACTGTTTTTT.

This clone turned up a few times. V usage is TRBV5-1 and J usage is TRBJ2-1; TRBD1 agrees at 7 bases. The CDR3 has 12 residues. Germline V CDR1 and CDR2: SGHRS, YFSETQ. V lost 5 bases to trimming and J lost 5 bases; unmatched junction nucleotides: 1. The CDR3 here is CASSTGDNEQFF. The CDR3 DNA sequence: TGCGCCAGCAGTACAGGGGACAATGAGCAGTTCTTC.